The 23 T cell receptor beta chains given below trace back to one sample, sequenced in a study of blood T cell repertoires in COVID-19. Here immunoSEQ multiplex PCR was the method, and the copy in TCRdb shows in-frame clones only, minus some. Seen here are roughly 200,000 clones, about 87% observed once, and the top ten hold approximately 2.9%. The sequenced material came from peripheral blood. The receptors come from a man between 60 and 75 years old with acute or convalescent COVID-19.

V and J are TRBV7-2 and TRBJ2-5; TRBD1 agrees at 9 bases. Germline V gene sequence: CDR1 SGHTA, CDR2 FQGNSA. The CDR3 totals 15 residues. V lost 5 bases and J lost 5; bases outside the gene matches: 9. CDR3 region: CASSLGQGTRETQYF. DNA of the CDR3: TGTGCCAGCAGCCTAGGACAGGGGACGCGGGAGACCCAGTACTTC.

The chain has TRBV28 and TRBJ2-5; possible D gene TRBD1, 6 bases. This CDR3 has 14 residues. Trimming removed 5 bases at V and 0 bases at J, with 10 bases between. CDR1 MDHEN and CDR2 SYDVKM come from the germline V gene. For the CDR3, the DNA is TGTGCCAGCAGTGTACAGGGATACCAAGAGACCCAGTACTTC. Its protein product is CASSVQGYQETQYF.

This rearrangement joins TRBV4-1 to TRBJ2-3, with 8 nucleotides matching TRBD1. V lost 0 bases to trimming and J lost 1 base; unmatched junction nucleotides: 12. The CDR3 length is 19 residues. Per the germline V gene, CDR1 is MGHRA and CDR2 is YSYEKL. The CDR3 is CASSQDPLSVTGGTDTQYF. The CDR3 DNA is TGCGCCAGCAGCCAAGATCCGCTCTCCGTGACAGGGGGCACAGATACGCAGTATTTT.

This chain connects TRBV6-4 to TRBJ1-2, with 10 positions matching TRBD1. The CDR3 spans 16 residues. V lost 6 bases and J lost 2; bases outside the gene matches: 9. Germline loops: CDR1 MRHNA, CDR2 SNTAGT. CDR3 in DNA: TGTGCCAGCAGCCCGGGACAGGGGTCGTTGAACTATGGCTACACCTTC. This sequence encodes CASSPGQGSLNYGYTF.

The chain couples TRBV5-5 to TRBJ2-5, with D unclear. This CDR3 has 17 amino acids. CDR1 is SGHKS and CDR2 is YYEKEE in the germline V gene (reference sequence). Trimming left V 3 bases short and J 2 bases short, with 20 bases between. The CDR3 DNA is TGTGCCAGCAGCTCCCCGCGGTTACCTGCCCCTCAAGAGACCCAGTACTTC. It codes for CASSSPRLPAPQETQYF.

The chain combines TRBV7-2 with TRBJ1-5; a possible D gene is TRBD1 (6 bases). V lost 5 bases, J lost 7 bases, and 21 bases lay in between. Germline V gene lookup returns CDR1 SGHTA and CDR2 FQGNSA. The CDR3 totals 16 residues. DNA of the CDR3: TGTGCCAGCAGCCCCGAGGGTTTGGGGGCGCGACAGCCCCAGCATTTT. This encodes CASSPEGLGARQPQHF.

J is TRBJ2-7 and V is TRBV18, with 10 bases identical to TRBD1. The CDR3 is 14 amino acids. From germline, CDR1 is KGHSH and CDR2 LQKENI. The J segment lost 3 bases and the V segment lost 3 bases, leaving 2 bases of the junction unmatched. CDR3 DNA: TGTGCCAGCTCACCTGGACAGGGGGACTACGAGCAGTACTTC. Translation: CASSPGQGDYEQYF.

The chain couples TRBV4-1 to TRBJ2-7, with 8 bases lining up with TRBD1. CDR3 length: 15 amino acids. Germline-derived CDR1 and CDR2 are MGHRA and YSYEKL. Trimming removed 4 bases from V and 3 bases from J; junction bases left unmatched: 8. Here the CDR3 reads CASSPGQGPSYEQYF. The CDR3 DNA reads TGCGCCAGCAGCCCCGGACAGGGCCCTAGCTACGAGCAGTACTTC.

The CDR3 loop reads CASSHNSALAGGTDTQYF. As DNA, the CDR3 is TGTGCCAGCAGCCATAACTCAGCCCTTGCGGGGGGCACAGATACGCAGTATTTT. This chain connects TRBV7-8 to TRBJ2-3; the match to TRBD2 covers 7 bases. This CDR3 comprises 18 residues. The J segment lost 1 base and the V segment lost 5 bases, leaving 15 bases of the junction unmatched. CDR1 and CDR2 (germline): SGHVS, FQNEAQ.

The chain joins TRBV28 to TRBJ1-4; possibly TRBD1 for D (5 bases). The V end was cut by 6 bases, the J end by 5 bases, with 13 bases between. CDR3 length: 14 amino acids. Looked up from germline, CDR1 is MDHEN and CDR2 is SYDVKM. This chain's CDR3 is CASRVGGDNEKLFF. The DNA for the CDR3 is TGTGCCAGCAGGGTGGGGGGGGACAATGAAAAACTGTTTTTT.

This clone has just a few counts. This chain links TRBV3-1 (or the pseudogene TRBV3-2) with TRBJ2-5; 11 bases match TRBD1. V shed 4 bases and J 10 bases; nucleotides not matched to a gene: 11. The germline CDR1 and CDR2 sequences are LGHDT and YNNKEL (reference sequence). The CDR3 has 15 residues. The CDR3 DNA reads as TGTGCCAGCAGCCCCAGTACCGGGACAGGGGGAAACCAGTACTTC. Translation gives CASSPSTGTGGNQYF.

In its sample, this clone was seen once. The chain couples TRBV7-3 to TRBJ2-1, with 9 nucleotides matching TRBD1. The ends lost 4 bases at V and 9 bases at J; junction bases unmatched: 10. Germline loops: CDR1 SGHTA, CDR2 FQGTGA. The CDR3 has 15 residues. This CDR3 is CASSSYSGQGSEQFF. The CDR3 bases are TGTGCCAGCAGCTCATATTCCGGACAGGGGAGTGAGCAGTTCTTC.

The chain has TRBV7-3 and TRBJ1-1, with TRBD1 identical over 10 bases. Germline CDR1 and CDR2: SGHTA and FQGTGA. The CDR3 is 17 amino acids. V lost 5 bases to trimming and J lost 6 bases; unmatched junction nucleotides: 15. CDR3 amino acids: CASSPGTGAFGGAEAFF. The CDR3 DNA sequence: TGTGCCAGCAGCCCCGGGACAGGGGCGTTTGGGGGGGCTGAAGCTTTCTTT.

This clone has just a few counts. V is TRBV5-4 and J is TRBJ2-5; 14 bases are a match to TRBD2. Germline CDR1 reads SGHNT; CDR2 reads YYREEE (reference sequence). The junction had 7 bases not matched to a gene; V was cut back by 4 bases and J by 5 bases. The CDR3 is made up of 16 amino acids. The CDR3 spells CASSTRLAGGPETQYF. The CDR3 DNA reads TGTGCCAGCAGCACCAGACTAGCGGGGGGGCCGGAGACCCAGTACTTC. Looking up the rest from reference TRBV5-4 and TRBJ2-5 gives the full variable domain: ETGVTQSPTHLIKTRGQQVTLRCSSQSGHNTVSWYQQALGQGPQFIFQYYREEENGRGNFPPRFSGLQFPNYSSELNVNALELDDSALYLCASSTRLAGGPETQYFGPGTRLLVL.

The rearrangement joins TRBV27 to TRBJ1-4; D call uncertain. The CDR3 loop spans 15 amino acids. Looked up from germline, CDR1 is MNHEY and CDR2 is SMNVEV (reference sequence). The V and J ends lost 0 bases and 3 bases respectively, with 8 bases between them. The CDR3: CASSLSSRPNEKLFF. The CDR3 DNA is TGTGCCAGCAGTTTATCGTCCAGGCCTAATGAAAAACTGTTTTTT. Looking up the rest from reference TRBV27 and TRBJ1-4 gives the full variable domain: EAQVTQNPRYLITVTGKKLTVTCSQNMNHEYMSWYRQDPGLGLRQIYYSMNVEVTDKGDVPEGYKVSRKEKRNFPLILESPSPNQTSLYFCASSLSSRPNEKLFFGSGTQLSVL.

The gene calls are TRBV5-1 and TRBJ2-4, with 9 nucleotides matching TRBD1. V was clipped by 4 bases and J by 2 bases; unmatched bases: 4. Germline V gene lookup returns CDR1 SGHRS and CDR2 YFSETQ. The CDR3 is 15 amino acids. CDR3 in amino acids: CASSAGQGSKNIQYF. CDR3 DNA sequence: TGCGCCAGCAGCGCCGGACAGGGGTCCAAAAACATTCAGTACTTC.

The chain couples TRBV7-8 to TRBJ2-7; TRBD1 is a possible D gene (6 bases). The CDR3 length is 17 residues. Trimming took 5 bases from V and 2 from J, leaving 22 bases between them. Germline values: CDR1 SGHVS, CDR2 FQNEAQ. In DNA form, the CDR3 reads TGTGCCAGCAGCCAAGAGATGTTAGGACAGTTGACCTACGAGCAGTACTTC. Translation: CASSQEMLGQLTYEQYF.

This chain joins TRBV11-3 and TRBJ2-1; 7 bases match TRBD1. Germline trimming cut 5 bases from V and 7 bases from J; bases unmatched to any gene: 5. The CDR3 is 13 residues long. Germline CDR1 SGHNT, CDR2 YENEEA. CDR3 nucleotide sequence: TGTGCCAGCAGCGGCAGGGGGTGGAATGAGCAGTTCTTC. Its translation: CASSGRGWNEQFF.

The chain couples TRBV3-1 (or the pseudogene TRBV3-2) to TRBJ1-4, with 7 bases identical to TRBD1. V shed 0 bases and J 12 bases; nucleotides not matched to a gene: 16. The CDR3 extends over 17 amino acids. In germline, CDR1 is LGHDT, CDR2 YNNKEL (reference sequence). The CDR3 region is CASSQDATLRGRGQLFF. CDR3 coding DNA: TGTGCCAGCAGCCAAGATGCAACTTTAAGGGGTAGGGGGCAACTGTTTTTT.

This chain links TRBV9 with TRBJ2-5, with 9 bases identical to TRBD1. The ends lost 3 bases at V and 0 bases at J; junction bases unmatched: 9. Germline CDR1 SGDLS, CDR2 YYNGEE. The CDR3 is 17 amino acids. CDR3 sequence reads: CASSANRDRADQETQYF. The CDR3 nucleotides are TGTGCCAGCAGCGCAAACCGGGACAGGGCTGACCAAGAGACCCAGTACTTC. Complete variable domain (other parts from reference TRBV9 and TRBJ2-5): DSGVTQTPKHLITATGQRVTLRCSPRSGDLSVYWYQQSLDQGLQFLIQYYNGEERAKGNILERFSAQQFPDLHSELNLSSLELGDSALYFCASSANRDRADQETQYFGPGTRLLVL.

The chain uses TRBV27 and TRBJ1-2; TRBD1 matches at 10 bases. This CDR3 has 14 amino acids. J gave up 7 bases and V 5 bases, and 7 bases lay outside the gene matches. Per germline, CDR1 MNHEY and CDR2 SMNVEV (reference sequence). This chain's CDR3 is CASSPRTGGIGYTF. CDR3 coding DNA: TGTGCCAGCAGTCCGCGGACAGGGGGAATTGGCTACACCTTC.

The V call is TRBV2, the J call TRBJ2-3; D gene uncertain. V was pared by 4 bases and J by 0 bases, with 11 bases between. The length of the CDR3 is 15 residues. The V gene's germline CDR1 is SNHLY and CDR2 FYNNEI. As DNA, the CDR3 is TGTGCCAGCAGTGTGACTCGCGGTAGCACAGATACGCAGTATTTT. It yields the protein CASSVTRGSTDTQYF.

The chain uses TRBV7-3 and TRBJ1-2, with 9 bases identical to TRBD1. V lost 2 bases to trimming and J lost 4 bases; unmatched junction nucleotides: 2. This CDR3 contains 14 residues. CDR1 SGHTA and CDR2 FQGTGA come from the germline V gene. CDR3 nucleotides: TGTGCCAGCAGCTTAGGACAGGGGATCTATGGCTACACCTTC. Translated, it gives CASSLGQGIYGYTF. The variable domain in full, completed from reference TRBV7-3 and TRBJ1-2, reads GAGVSQTPSNKVTEKGKYVELRCDPISGHTALYWYRQSLGQGPEFLIYFQGTGAADDSGLPNDRFFAVRPEGSVSTLKIQRTERGDSAVYLCASSLGQGIYGYTFGSGTRLTVV.